A selection of T cell receptor beta chains follows, all from one sample in a study of shared T cell receptors in the human thymus. Generated by immunoSEQ multiplex PCR, the TCRdb table keeps only in-frame clones and is missing some. The sample has 640,000 or so clones, 80% to 90% seen once; the top ten hold just under 0.0095%. Another study also made use of these data, one on human thymus T cells.

The source material was thymocytes. All receptors derive from a boy younger than two with a congenital heart defect. Each CDR3 is given with its conserved first and last residue. D genes are given only for firm matches. Size is omitted from some rows. Given values are once, few, many or a class for expanded clones.

j_call v_call clone_size d_call cdr3_nt cdr3_aa
TRBJ2-7 TRBV28 once TRBD2 TGTGCCAGCAGTTTTTCCGGGCTAGCGGGAGTCCACGAGCAGTACTTC CASSFSGLAGVHEQYF
TRBJ2-5 TRBV28 . TRBD1 TGTGCCAGCAGTCAATGGGACAGCCCTCGGGAGACCCAGTACTTC CASSQWDSPRETQYF
TRBJ1-4 TRBV6-6 . . TGTGCCAGCAGCCACACCCGGGTAATTAATGAAAAACTGTTTTTT CASSHTRVINEKLFF
TRBJ1-6 TRBV4-1 once . TGCGCCAGCAGCCAAGGGCCAGGGTGGTACAGTGGTAATTCCCCCCTCCACTTT CASSQGPGWYSGNSPLHF
TRBJ2-5 TRBV7-6 . . TGTGCCAGCAGCCCAGGGGCGCATGGAGAGACCCAGTACTTC CASSPGAHGETQYF
TRBJ2-7 TRBV19 . TRBD1 TGTGCCAGTAGTATGTCGACAGGGGGCATGGACGAGCAGTACTTC CASSMSTGGMDEQYF
TRBJ2-5 TRBV28 . . TGTGCCAGTAACCGGGGTCTGAGAACAGAGACCCAGTACTTC CASNRGLRTETQYF
TRBJ2-5 TRBV27 . TRBD1 TGTGCCAGCAGTTTATTGGGGACAGGTCGCGACCAGTACTTC CASSLLGTGRDQYF
TRBJ1-4 TRBV4-1 . . TGCGCCAGCAGCCAAGAAAGTGCACAGGGCCTTATAAAAACTAATGAAAAACTGTTTTTT CASSQESAQGLIKTNEKLFF
TRBJ1-2 TRBV5-1 once . TGCGCCAGCAGCTTGATCGGACCGGGCCAGAGACCGAACCAGGGAACCTACACCTTC CASSLIGPGQRPNQGTYTF
TRBJ2-7 TRBV27 . TRBD2 TGTGCCAGCACCACCACCGGGACTAGCGACTCCTACGAGCAGTACTTC CASTTTGTSDSYEQYF
TRBJ2-5 TRBV27 . TRBD1 TGTGCCAGCAGCTCTCCCCCGGGACAGGGATCGGGAGAGACCCAGTACTTC CASSSPPGQGSGETQYF
TRBJ2-1 TRBV7-6 . TRBD2 TGTGCCAGCAGCTTAGTCCCAAAGACTAGCTGGTGGTACAATGAGCAGTTCTTC CASSLVPKTSWWYNEQFF
TRBJ1-1 TRBV30 . . TGTGCCTGGAGGACCCCGCAGGATATTAACACTGAAGCTTTCTTT CAWRTPQDINTEAFF
TRBJ1-1 TRBV6-6 few . TGTGCCAGCCCGGGGGGGAGCACTGAAGCTTTCTTT CASPGGSTEAFF
TRBJ2-1 TRBV5-5 few TRBD2 TGTGCCAGCAGCTACAGCGGGAGCCCCATCCTCTTC CASSYSGSPILF
TRBJ2-7 TRBV18 once . TGTGCCAGCTCACCAGAATCCCTTTACAGCTACGAGCAGTACTTC CASSPESLYSYEQYF
TRBJ2-5 TRBV23-1 . TRBD1 TGCGCCAGCACCCCTTCCTGGGACAGGGGGGAGACCCAGTACTTC CASTPSWDRGETQYF
TRBJ2-7 TRBV7-2 few . TGTGCCAGCAGCTTAGTAGGAGGTTACTCTTCCTACGAGCAGTACTTC CASSLVGGYSSYEQYF
TRBJ1-3 TRBV5-1 few TRBD1 TGCGCCAGCAGCTTCGGGACAGGTACTTCTGGAAACACCATATATTTT CASSFGTGTSGNTIYF
TRBJ2-1 TRBV14 . TRBD2 TGTGCCAGCAGCCTCCCTAGCGGGAGCTACAATGAGCAGTTCTTC CASSLPSGSYNEQFF
TRBJ2-7 TRBV19 . TRBD1 TGTGCCAGTAGTACGACAGGGGATGTGAGGTACGAGCAGTACTTC CASSTTGDVRYEQYF
TRBJ2-3 TRBV5-1 . TRBD2 TGCGCCAGCAGCCGAGGACTAGCGGCAGATACGCAGTATTTT CASSRGLAADTQYF
TRBJ2-7 TRBV25-1 . . TGTGCCAGCAGTGAGGGACACGGCTCCTACGAGCAGTACTTC CASSEGHGSYEQYF
TRBJ1-3 TRBV2 once . TGTGCCAGCAGTGGACACATTTTCCCCATCTCTGGAAACACCATATATTTT CASSGHIFPISGNTIYF
TRBJ1-3 TRBV7-2 few . TGTGCCAGCAGCACCCAGGGGTGGGGAAACACCATATATTTT CASSTQGWGNTIYF
TRBJ1-1 TRBV28 . TRBD1 TGTGCCAGCAGTCCGGACAGGGTCATGAACACTGAAGCTTTCTTT CASSPDRVMNTEAFF
TRBJ1-4 TRBV4-2 . . TGTGCCAGCAGCCAAGTGGTGGGACTGGGTGAAAAACTGTTTTTT CASSQVVGLGEKLFF
TRBJ2-5 TRBV7-9 . TRBD2 TGTGCCAGCAGCCAGGGACTAGCGGGGAACCAAGAGACCCAGTACTTC CASSQGLAGNQETQYF
TRBJ1-4 TRBV4-3 few TRBD1 TGCGCCAGCAGCCAAGAACTAGGGAGGGACAGGCAAGCAACTAATGAAAAACTGTTTTTT CASSQELGRDRQATNEKLFF
TRBJ2-7 TRBV28 . . TGTGCCAGCAGTTTCCGGGGGGCGTTGCACGAGCAGTACTTC CASSFRGALHEQYF
TRBJ1-2 TRBV10-3 . . TGTGCCATCGGCGGTCGGTCGGCACCTAACTATGGCTACACCTTC CAIGGRSAPNYGYTF
TRBJ1-2 TRBV14 once TRBD1 TGTGCCAGCAGCGCCTCCCGGGACAGGGATTTTAGGTTAAACTATGGCTACACCTTC CASSASRDRDFRLNYGYTF
TRBJ1-6 TRBV7-6 . . TGTGCCAGCAGTTTACGGCAGGATTCACCCCTCCACTTT CASSLRQDSPLHF
TRBJ1-1 TRBV5-6 . . TGTGCCAGCAGTAGTGACAGGCCTTATTCAATGAACACTGAAGCTTTCTTT CASSSDRPYSMNTEAFF
TRBJ2-2 TRBV28 . . TGTGCCAGCAGTATTAGCGGCACTAACACCGGGGAGCTGTTTTTT CASSISGTNTGELFF
TRBJ1-5 TRBV4-2 . TRBD1 TGTGCCAGCAGCCCGTGGACAGGGGAGTTGATCCAGCCCCAGCATTTT CASSPWTGELIQPQHF
TRBJ2-3 TRBV18 . . TGTGCCAGCTCACCACAGGGGCGGAGCACAGATACGCAGTATTTT CASSPQGRSTDTQYF
TRBJ1-3 TRBV4-3 . TRBD1 TGCGCCAGCAGCCAAGATGGGAACAGGGGCACTGGAAACACCATATATTTT CASSQDGNRGTGNTIYF
TRBJ1-5 TRBV30 . . TGTGCCTGGAGTCTGGGCAGGAACCATATAAACAATCAGCCCCAGCATTTT CAWSLGRNHINNQPQHF
TRBJ2-4 TRBV6-5 . TRBD2 TGTGCCAGCAGTTTTTCCAGCGGGGGGAATCAAAACATTCAGTACTTC CASSFSSGGNQNIQYF
TRBJ1-2 TRBV6-6 few TRBD1 TGTGCCAGCAGTTACGTGGGGGACAGGGCTTATGGCTACACCTTC CASSYVGDRAYGYTF
TRBJ2-3 TRBV27 . TRBD1 TGTGCCAGCAGGAACAGGGGTCCAACTAGCACAGATACGCAGTATTTT CASRNRGPTSTDTQYF
TRBJ2-4 TRBV5-1 . TRBD2 TGCGCCAGCAGCCGTCTGGGAACGGGAGGTGGGCCTCAGTACTTC CASSRLGTGGGPQYF
TRBJ1-6 TRBV15 . . TGTGCCACCAGCAGAGAGCAGGATAAAAATTCACCCCTCCACTTT CATSREQDKNSPLHF
TRBJ1-5 TRBV12-5 . . TGTGCTAGTGTTGAGGCCAGGGGCGGTCAGCCCCAGCATTTT CASVEARGGQPQHF
TRBJ1-1 TRBV11-2 . TRBD1 TGTGCCAGCAGCGTCGGGACAGTCAACACTGAAGCTTTCTTT CASSVGTVNTEAFF
TRBJ2-1 TRBV5-1 . . TGCGCCAGCAGCGTCCCCGACAATGAGCAGTTCTTC CASSVPDNEQFF
TRBJ1-1 TRBV30 once . TGTGCCTGGACCCCTAGACCGGGGTGGGACACTGAAGCTTTCTTT CAWTPRPGWDTEAFF
TRBJ2-5 TRBV5-6 few . TGTGCCAGCAGCTCGACTCCTCCAGGGTATGGGGAGACCCAGTACTTC CASSSTPPGYGETQYF
TRBJ2-7 TRBV10-2 few . TGCGCCTCCACCGACAGAAACTACGAGCAGTACTTC CASTDRNYEQYF
TRBJ2-7 TRBV7-2 . TRBD2 TGTGCCAGCAGCCTGGGGCTAGCGGAATACGAGCAGTACTTC CASSLGLAEYEQYF
TRBJ2-2 TRBV11-2 once . TGTGCCAGCAGCTTAGATGGAGGGTGGCACACCGGGGAGCTGTTTTTT CASSLDGGWHTGELFF
TRBJ2-7 TRBV28 . . TGTGCCAGCAGTTACCGGGACATCCGCCATACCTACGAGCAGTACTTC CASSYRDIRHTYEQYF